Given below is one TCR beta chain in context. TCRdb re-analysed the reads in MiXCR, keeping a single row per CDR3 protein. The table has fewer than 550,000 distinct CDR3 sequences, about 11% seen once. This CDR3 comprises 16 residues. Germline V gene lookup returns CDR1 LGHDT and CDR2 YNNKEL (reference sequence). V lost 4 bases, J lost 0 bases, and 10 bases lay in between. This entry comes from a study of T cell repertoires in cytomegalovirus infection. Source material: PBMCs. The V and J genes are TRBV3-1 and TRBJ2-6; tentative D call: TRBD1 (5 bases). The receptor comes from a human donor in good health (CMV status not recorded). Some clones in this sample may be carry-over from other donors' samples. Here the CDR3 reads CASSPGHLSGANVLTF. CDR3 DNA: TGTGCCAGCAGCCCTGGACACCTCTCTGGGGCCAACGTCCTGACTTTC. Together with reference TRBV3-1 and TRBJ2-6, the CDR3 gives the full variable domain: DTAVSQTPKYLVTQMGNDKSIKCEQNLGHDTMYWYKQDSKKFLKIMFSYNNKELIINETVPNRFSPKSPDKAHLNLHINSLELGDSAVYFCASSPGHLSGANVLTFGAGSRLTVL.